The clone carrying this T cell receptor (beta chain) was detected a few times. Its antigen is not known. This sample was included in a study of human T cells and chemical hapten exposure. On the study more broadly: Patients' scalps got diphenylcyclopropenone weekly throughout the roughly 25-week study. The variation in per-sample TCR yields arose mainly from small differences in pooled library volumes.

Germline V gene sequence: CDR1 SNHLY, CDR2 FYNNEI. V dropped 3 bases and J dropped 4 bases, with 10 bases sitting between them. This CDR3 is built from 14 residues. Time point indicated: pre-sensitization, week 0. As for treatment: therapeutic diphenylcyclopropenone sensitization with weekly scalp DPC. Each CDR3 protein gets one entry after TCRdb re-called the RACE reads with MiXCR. This sample has tens of thousands of distinct CDR3 sequences, with roughly a tenth found just once. Study-level points and caveats: The count of PT1 expanded TCRs correlated positively with patch test score. Versus controls, significantly more large CDR3 similarity clusters arose from expanded TCRs.

Material: whole blood, obtained in connection with sensitization to the hapten diphenylcyclopropenone (DPC). The TCR comes from a man aged 25-45 years with alopecia areata. Some clones in this sample may be carry-over from other donors' samples. This sequence joins TRBV2 and TRBJ1-5; the D gene is possibly TRBD1 (5 bases). This chain's CDR3 is CASSDGGGNQPQHF. DNA for the CDR3: TGTGCCAGCAGTGATGGGGGGGGAAATCAGCCCCAGCATTTT.